The rows below give T cell receptor beta chains drawn from one sample of a study of T cell repertoires in cytomegalovirus infection. TCRdb redid the calling of the reads with MiXCR, one entry per CDR3 protein. The sample carries a few hundred thousand distinct CDR3 sequences, over 7.5% recorded once. The material sequenced was PBMCs. The receptor source for this set is a human donor in good health (CMV status not recorded). Some clones in this sample may be carry-over from other donors' samples. Each CDR3 is given with its conserved first and last residue. A D gene is named only where the DNA matches it firmly. Clone size is shown for a subset of rows, as once, few, many or a class of expanded clone.

J gene,D gene,V gene,clone size,CDR3 protein,CDR3 DNA
TRBJ1-3,NA,TRBV7-6,NA,CASSWGTSSGNTIYF,TGTGCCAGCAGCTGGGGGACAAGCTCTGGAAACACCATATATTTT
TRBJ2-1,NA,TRBV6-5,few,CASSYNRDGEQFF,TGTGCCAGCAGTTACAACAGGGATGGTGAGCAGTTCTTC
TRBJ1-5,NA,TRBV4-3,few,CASSQGVSQPQHF,TGCGCCAGCAGCCAAGGGGTTTCCCAGCCCCAGCATTTT
TRBJ1-2,NA,TRBV15,NA,CATSRGGQGAGYTF,TGTGCCACCAGCAGAGGTGGTCAGGGTGCTGGCTACACCTTC
TRBJ1-1,NA,TRBV5-1,many,CASSPTIGFTEAFF,TGCGCCAGCAGCCCTACCATAGGTTTCACTGAAGCTTTCTTT
TRBJ2-5,NA,TRBV18,NA,CASSPNRQGYETQYF,TGTGCCAGCTCACCCAATCGGCAGGGCTACGAGACCCAGTACTTC
TRBJ1-3,NA,TRBV7-2,many,CASSFGRGDTIYF,TGTGCCAGCAGCTTTGGCAGAGGAGACACCATATATTTT
TRBJ2-7,NA,TRBV7-8,many,CASSLVAGVEQYF,TGTGCCAGCAGCTTAGTGGCAGGGGTCGAGCAGTACTTC
TRBJ2-3,TRBD2,TRBV7-2,many,CASSWIAGGRSTDTQYF,TGTGCCAGCAGCTGGATTGCGGGGGGGCGGAGTACAGATACGCAGTATTTT
TRBJ2-1,TRBD2,TRBV12-5,NA,CASGPWTSGGNNEQFF,TGTGCTAGTGGCCCCTGGACTAGCGGGGGGAACAATGAGCAGTTCTTC
TRBJ1-5,TRBD1,TRBV12-3/TRBV12-4,many,CASRGTVNQPQHF,TGTGCCAGCAGGGGGACAGTCAATCAGCCCCAGCATTTT
TRBJ2-7,NA,TRBV20-1,many,CSARSPGAYEQYF,TGCAGTGCTAGATCCCCGGGTGCCTACGAGCAGTACTTC
TRBJ2-7,NA,TRBV27,few,CASSPWGTYEQYF,TGTGCCAGCAGTCCCTGGGGGACCTACGAGCAGTACTTC
TRBJ2-5,TRBD2,TRBV27,NA,CASSQPGLAEETQYF,TGTGCCAGCAGTCAACCGGGACTAGCGGAAGAGACCCAGTACTTC
TRBJ1-1,TRBD1,TRBV7-2,many,CASSLVTGQGHEAFF,TGTGCCAGCAGCTTAGTAACGGGACAGGGACATGAAGCTTTCTTT
TRBJ2-3,NA,TRBV5-1,NA,CASSLGDEGDTQYF,TGCGCCAGCAGCTTGGGCGATGAGGGAGATACGCAGTATTTT
TRBJ2-1,NA,TRBV6-2/TRBV6-3,many,CASRLRDFYNEQFF,TGTGCCAGCAGGCTCCGGGACTTCTACAATGAGCAGTTCTTC
TRBJ2-6,NA,TRBV6-2/TRBV6-3,NA,CASGGSSGVNVLTF,TGTGCCAGCGGGGGGAGCTCTGGGGTCAACGTCCTGACTTTC
TRBJ1-1,NA,TRBV28,few,CASSSQAPNTEAFF,TGTGCCAGCAGTTCACAGGCGCCGAACACTGAAGCTTTCTTT
TRBJ1-3,NA,TRBV7-2,NA,CASTERAEDTIYF,TGTGCCAGCACCGAAAGGGCGGAGGACACCATATATTTT
TRBJ2-5,NA,TRBV7-3,NA,CASSLGGRIQETQYF,TGTGCCAGCAGCTTGGGGGGCCGTATCCAAGAGACCCAGTACTTC
TRBJ2-7,TRBD2,TRBV15,few,CATSRAGTSAYYEQYF,TGTGCCACCAGCAGGGCCGGGACTAGCGCTTACTACGAGCAGTACTTC
TRBJ2-7,TRBD2,TRBV20-1,NA,CSAKGTSAGVGEQYF,TGCAGTGCCAAAGGGACCTCAGCGGGGGTGGGCGAGCAGTACTTC
TRBJ2-7,TRBD2,TRBV7-6,many,CASSPGTSGSAYEQYF,TGTGCCAGCAGCCCAGGGACTAGCGGCTCCGCCTACGAGCAGTACTTC
TRBJ2-7,TRBD2,TRBV7-4,few,CASSLGGEEQYF,TGTGCCAGCAGCTTGGGAGGGGAGGAGCAGTACTTC
TRBJ2-7,NA,TRBV7-9,NA,CASSLARSHSSYEQYF,TGTGCCAGCAGCTTAGCCAGAAGTCACAGTTCCTACGAGCAGTACTTC
TRBJ2-1,TRBD2,TRBV7-2,many,CASSLPGTSIYNEQFF,TGTGCCAGCAGTCTCCCCGGGACTAGCATCTACAATGAGCAGTTCTTC
TRBJ2-5,TRBD2,TRBV7-2,many,CASSLGLAGGEETQYF,TGTGCCAGCAGCTTAGGACTAGCGGGAGGAGAAGAGACCCAGTACTTC
TRBJ1-2,TRBD1,TRBV10-2,NA,CASSGLTGTGGYTF,TGCGCCAGCAGTGGCCTCACAGGGACAGGAGGCTACACCTTC
TRBJ2-3,NA,TRBV30,many,CAWSVLSDSTDTQYF,TGTGCCTGGAGTGTACTAAGCGATAGCACAGATACGCAGTATTTT
TRBJ2-2,TRBD2,TRBV7-2,many,CASSSAGLAGFTGELFF,TGTGCCAGCAGCTCGGCGGGACTAGCGGGATTCACCGGGGAGCTGTTTTTT
TRBJ2-5,NA,TRBV30,few,CAGWTGRETQYF,TGTGCCGGCTGGACGGGGCGAGAGACCCAGTACTTC
TRBJ2-1,TRBD1,TRBV15,few,CATSRPMTGWDNEQFF,TGTGCCACCAGCAGACCCATGACAGGGTGGGACAATGAGCAGTTCTTC
TRBJ2-4,NA,TRBV7-2,few,CASSSTGAAKNIQYF,TGTGCCAGCAGCTCAACCGGGGCAGCCAAAAACATTCAGTACTTC
TRBJ2-7,NA,TRBV12-3/TRBV12-4,NA,CASKARVTYEQYF,TGTGCCAGCAAGGCGAGGGTGACCTACGAGCAGTACTTC
TRBJ2-1,TRBD1,TRBV24-1,NA,CATSDPDRGPYNEQFF,TGTGCCACCAGTGACCCTGACAGGGGGCCCTACAATGAGCAGTTCTTC
TRBJ2-1,NA,TRBV7-9,NA,CASSRSAYSYNEQFF,TGTGCCAGCAGCCGTAGCGCTTACTCCTACAATGAGCAGTTCTTC
TRBJ2-1,NA,TRBV7-9,few,CASSSQGPTHEQFF,TGTGCCAGCAGCTCTCAGGGACCTACACATGAGCAGTTCTTC
TRBJ1-4,NA,TRBV28,NA,CASSLTGTFNEKLFF,TGTGCCAGCAGTTTAACCGGGACGTTTAATGAAAAACTGTTTTTT
TRBJ2-2,NA,TRBV7-9,few,CASRPPGSANTGELFF,TGTGCCAGCAGACCACCGGGGAGCGCGAACACCGGGGAGCTGTTTTTT
TRBJ2-3,NA,TRBV27,NA,CASRSGFDTQYF,TGTGCCAGCAGATCGGGGTTCGATACGCAGTATTTT
TRBJ2-3,TRBD2,TRBV7-2,many,CASARTSGLGATDTQYF,TGTGCCAGCGCCCGCACTAGCGGGCTGGGGGCCACAGATACGCAGTATTTT
TRBJ2-7,TRBD2,TRBV4-3,few,CASSQEGIAGAGEQYF,TGCGCCAGCAGCCAAGAAGGCATAGCGGGAGCCGGCGAGCAGTACTTC
TRBJ2-7,TRBD2,TRBV6-1,many,CASRGTSGTEYF,TGTGCCAGTCGCGGGACTAGCGGGACAGAGTACTTC
TRBJ2-7,NA,TRBV11-2,NA,CASRGAAYEQYF,TGTGCCAGCAGGGGGGCGGCCTACGAGCAGTACTTC
TRBJ1-1,NA,TRBV10-2,few,CASSVRGRDTEAFF,TGCGCCAGCAGTGTTAGGGGTCGGGACACTGAAGCTTTCTTT
TRBJ2-7,TRBD1,TRBV11-2,few,CASSSISRRDRGPEQYF,TGTGCCAGCAGCTCCATATCGAGAAGGGACAGGGGCCCCGAGCAGTACTTC
TRBJ2-5,NA,TRBV5-1,NA,CASRPGVNQETQYF,TGCGCCAGCAGGCCGGGGGTGAACCAAGAGACCCAGTACTTC
TRBJ2-7,NA,TRBV20-1,NA,CSARVGTSYEQYF,TGCAGTGCTAGAGTTGGCACGTCCTACGAGCAGTACTTC
TRBJ1-5,NA,TRBV7-2,many,CASSRDPTGYSNQPQHF,TGTGCCAGCAGCCGCGACCCGACAGGTTATAGCAATCAGCCCCAGCATTTT
TRBJ2-3,TRBD2,TRBV15,NA,CATSKTSGRTDTQYF,TGTGCCACCAGCAAAACTAGCGGGAGAACAGATACGCAGTATTTT
TRBJ1-1,NA,TRBV12-3/TRBV12-4,many,CASSLKATEAFF,TGTGCCAGCAGTTTAAAAGCGACTGAAGCTTTCTTT
TRBJ2-2,NA,TRBV7-2,NA,CASSRQLTGELFF,TGTGCCAGCAGCCGACAGCTAACCGGGGAGCTGTTTTTT
TRBJ2-2,NA,TRBV7-6,many,CASGSRLPNTGELFF,TGTGCCAGCGGATCCAGGCTCCCGAACACCGGGGAGCTGTTTTTT
TRBJ2-1,NA,TRBV11-1,many,CASTRDPLFPYNEQFF,TGTGCCAGCACTAGGGACCCTCTCTTCCCTTACAATGAGCAGTTCTTC
TRBJ2-3,NA,TRBV12-3/TRBV12-4,NA,CASSFVIRSPGTDTQYF,TGTGCCAGCAGTTTCGTAATTCGTTCTCCTGGCACAGATACGCAGTATTTT
TRBJ2-5,NA,TRBV4-1,NA,CASSQDLETGGQETQYF,TGCGCCAGCAGCCAAGATCTAGAGACAGGCGGCCAAGAGACCCAGTACTTC